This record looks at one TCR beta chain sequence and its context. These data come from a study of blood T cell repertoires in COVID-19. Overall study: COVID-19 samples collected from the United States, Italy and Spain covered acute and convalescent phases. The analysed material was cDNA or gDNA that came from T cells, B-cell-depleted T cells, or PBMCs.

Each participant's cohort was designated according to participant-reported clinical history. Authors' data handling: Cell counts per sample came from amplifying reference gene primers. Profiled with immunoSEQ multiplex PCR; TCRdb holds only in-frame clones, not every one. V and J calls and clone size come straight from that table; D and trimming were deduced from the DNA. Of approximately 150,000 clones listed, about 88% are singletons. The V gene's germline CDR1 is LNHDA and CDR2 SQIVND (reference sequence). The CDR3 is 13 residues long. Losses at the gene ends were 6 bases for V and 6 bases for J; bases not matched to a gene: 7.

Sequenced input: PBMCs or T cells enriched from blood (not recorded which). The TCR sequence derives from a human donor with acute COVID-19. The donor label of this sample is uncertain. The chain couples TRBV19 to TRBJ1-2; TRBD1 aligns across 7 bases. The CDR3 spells CASRVQGSHGYTF. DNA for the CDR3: TGTGCCAGTAGGGTACAGGGGAGCCATGGCTACACCTTC.